The 10 T cell receptor beta chains presented below share a single source sample, sequenced in a study of regulatory T cells in long-lasting Graves disease. Specified time point: newly diagnosed GD, antithyroid drugs for less than 3 months. TCR sequences were obtained from RNA taken from PBMCs. iRepertoire HTBI primers and Arm-PCR of CDR3 regions built TCR beta libraries. TCRdb reprocessed the multiplex PCR reads with MiXCR, giving one entry per CDR3 protein. This table holds about 500,000 distinct CDR3 sequences, 12% found once. This sample also appeared in a second study, on T cells in Graves' hyperthyroidism and ophthalmopathy.

This sample comprised peripheral blood mononuclear cells (PBMCs), obtained at new diagnosis, from a patient treated with antithyroid drugs. These receptors were collected from a woman in her 30s with Graves disease.

This clonotype showed up just a few times. The chain recombines TRBV5-1 with TRBJ2-2; D is perhaps TRBD1 (6 bases). The CDR3 is 14 residues long. From germline, CDR1 is SGHRS and CDR2 YFSETQ. The V end lost 4 bases, the J end lost 6 bases, and 13 bases lay between the germline ends. CDR3 protein: CASSPRGGAGELFF. CDR3 DNA sequence: TGCGCCAGCAGCCCCAGGGGTGGGGCCGGGGAGCTGTTTTTT.

The V and J genes are TRBV7-8 and TRBJ1-5; no definite D call. This CDR3 region has 17 residues. The germline CDR1 and CDR2 sequences are SGHVS and FQNEAQ. Trimming shortened V by 0 bases and J by 0 bases, and 12 bases separated the two germline ends. The CDR3 sequence is CASSLAIHKNSNQPQHF. Here the CDR3 DNA reads TGTGCCAGCAGCTTAGCGATACATAAGAATAGCAATCAGCCCCAGCATTTT.

This clonotype was seen at least ten times. This sequence joins TRBV11-3 and TRBJ2-7; D may be TRBD1 (6 bases). The V gene lost 3 bases and the J gene lost 3 bases, with 15 bases spanning the gap. This CDR3 is 15 amino acids long. CDR1 is SGHNT and CDR2 is YENEEA in the germline V gene. The CDR3 nucleotides read TGTGCCAGCAGCTTGGGTCCGGACAGTTACTACGAGCAGTACTTC. Translation: CASSLGPDSYYEQYF.

This clonotype has ten or more counts. The CDR3 bases are TGTGCCAGCAGTTTTGACGATGGGATGTACACTGAAGCTTTCTTT. Its translation: CASSFDDGMYTEAFF. The chain links TRBV6-9 to TRBJ1-1; D gene uncertain. The CDR3 covers 15 residues. V lost 4 bases to trimming and J lost 3 bases, with 15 bases between them. Germline CDR1 and CDR2: MNHGY and SVAAGI.

The table lists this clonotype with a few counts. The chain joins TRBV7-8 to TRBJ2-1; D remains ambiguous. V shed 4 bases and J shed 10 bases, with 11 bases lying between them. Looked up from germline, CDR1 is SGHVS and CDR2 is FQNEAQ. The CDR3 sequence is 12 residues long. The CDR3 reads CASSYITAEQFF. The CDR3 nucleotides are TGTGCCAGCAGCTACATCACAGCCGAGCAGTTCTTC. Based on the CDR3 plus reference TRBV7-8 and TRBJ2-1, the full variable domain is GAGVSQSPRYKVAKRGQDVALRCDPISGHVSLFWYQQALGQGPEFLTYFQNEAQLDKSGLPSDRFFAERPEGSVSTLKIQRTQQEDSAVYLCASSYITAEQFFGPGTRLTVL.

This clonotype was counted between two and nine times. The J gene is TRBJ2-1, the V gene TRBV7-3; 11 bases line up with TRBD2. The CDR3 has 18 residues. The V gene end was trimmed by 2 bases and the J gene end by 4 bases; junction bases not matched to a gene: 10. Germline lookup yields CDR1 SGHTA and CDR2 FQGTGA. The CDR3 protein is CASSLGLAGGGYYNEQFF. The CDR3 bases are TGTGCCAGCAGCTTAGGTCTAGCGGGAGGTGGTTATTACAATGAGCAGTTCTTC.

The gene calls are TRBV18 and TRBJ1-3; 7 bases align to TRBD1. The CDR3 runs 16 residues. Unmatched junction bases numbered 9, after V lost 3 bases and J lost 4 bases. CDR1 is KGHSH, CDR2 LQKENI, per germline. CDR3 coding DNA: TGTGCCAGCTCACCGACACCGACAGGGTCAGGAAACACCATATATTTT. Encoded protein: CASSPTPTGSGNTIYF.

This clonotype was counted ten times or more. This rearrangement joins TRBV2 to TRBJ2-5; possible D gene TRBD1, 6 bases. The germline V and J ends were trimmed by 6 bases and 5 bases, with 10 bases remaining between them. The CDR3 has 12 amino acids. Germline V gene data show CDR1 as SNHLY and CDR2 as FYNNEI. CDR3 in amino acids: CASSRGRETQYF. The CDR3 nucleotides are TGTGCCAGCAGCAGGGGACGTGAGACCCAGTACTTC.

The sample holds many counts of this clonotype. V usage is TRBV11-3 and J usage is TRBJ2-3; D possibly corresponds to TRBD1 (6 bases). Germline V gene lookup returns CDR1 SGHNT and CDR2 YENEEA. Trimming took 5 bases from V and 6 from J, leaving 12 bases between them. The CDR3 length is 13 residues. The CDR3 DNA sequence: TGTGCCAGCAGCCAAAGGACAGACGATACGCAGTATTTT. It specifies CASSQRTDDTQYF.

This clonotype was recorded many times. The chain uses TRBV6-2 or TRBV6-3 and TRBJ1-2; D is unresolved. The V and J ends lost 5 bases and 4 bases respectively, with 26 bases between them. The CDR3 is made up of 18 amino acids. From germline, CDR1 is MNHEY and CDR2 SVGEGT. CDR3 sequence: CASSANREASLLIYGYTF. CDR3 sequence (DNA): TGTGCCAGCAGTGCAAACCGGGAAGCTTCCCTACTTATCTATGGCTACACCTTC.